Described below is a single T cell receptor beta chain sequence and its context. What this receptor recognizes is not known. Base qualities are not at hand, and no much larger clone is one base apart. This record belongs to a study of cytomegalovirus exposure and HLA in healthy donors (dated by TCRdb to 2017 to 2019). Regarding the complete study: According to an earlier analysis of around 600 of the donors, about 179 million T cells yielded some 120 million unique TCR beta sequences and about 300 Gb of sequence data. Every discovery cohort repertoire had been produced on one sequencing platform. The study profiled the T cell repertoires of 500 to 800 subjects by immunosequencing and related them to cytomegalovirus serostatus. In the later analysis, no new phenotypic data were used to find candidate immune exposures; instead, reliance was placed on TCR beta sequences and their occurrence across donors. The study aimed to test whether cataloging public T cell receptors could reveal signatures of past pathogen exposure. To study patterns of TCR occurrence, a later analysis re-analyzed previously published TCR beta repertoires from 500 to 850 donors and added high-resolution HLA genotyping. Donor age, sex, ethnicity and CMV serostatus were compiled alongside the repertoire data. Typing coverage differed by locus: A, B, C, DRB1 and DQB1 were typed in about 629-640 donors, DQA1 in around 500, DPA1 in some 570, and DPB1 in 450 to 490. Class I and class II HLA loci were covered by the typing at four-digit resolution. The study combined high-throughput TCR immunosequencing, statistical association of individual TCRs with disease status, and machine learning to predict cytomegalovirus infection status. Because of strong linkage in the cohort, five DR-DQ haplotypes were treated as single units for association and clustering. Of the roughly 390 genotyped donors, 75% to 85% were placed in the genetic ancestry cluster associated with self-reported Caucasian donors. Among about 390 genotyped donors of the cohort, an average of about 240,000 unique TCR beta nucleotide sequences were sequenced per donor, roughly 20% of them non-productive. An earlier analysis of roughly 580 of the donors used high-throughput TCR beta sequencing to judge whether each TCR beta V gene segment behaved as functional or pseudogenic. About 300 gigabases of sequencing data and tens of millions of unique TCR sequences were included in an early release covering 550 to 650 HLA-typed donors. A separate validation cohort of 100 to 150 different subjects was used in addition to the roughly 640-subject first cohort. A later genetic analysis used genome-wide SNP genotypes for about 60% of the roughly 670 donors, treating that subset as a discovery cohort. What the research found in general, with its limitations: In the study, about 150 TCR beta chains were listed as associated with cytomegalovirus. Only TCR beta chains were sequenced in this cohort, and the absence of alpha or paired-chain data limited detectable features. Most CMV-associated TCR beta chains appeared to be HLA-restricted in a later analysis, and the HLA associations seemed to be driven largely by CMV exposure. Because HLA typing was missing for some donors at each locus, association tests included only the typed subset. When HLA alleles, especially DR and DQ, strongly co-occurred, TCR associations were difficult to assign to individual alleles. Compared with equally common non-associated chains, HLA-associated TCR beta chains in a later analysis were more clonally expanded and had lower generation probabilities. Most TCR sequences were observed very rarely across donors, whereas some public TCRs were present in many individuals. A further reported finding was that TCR beta sequences accurately predicted the HLA-A and HLA-B alleles for most subjects in the first cohort. Several of the top co-occurrence clusters appeared to be linked to parvovirus B19, influenza, CMV and Epstein-Barr virus, according to a later analysis. CMV serostatus was the only immune exposure information available for the cohort. The presence/absence analyses assumed that sequencing depth was roughly uniform across donors, and that assumption may not be true. Some IMGT-functional V segments, including TRBV6-2 and TRBV6-3, could not be told apart with the 87-base-pair reads, so those segments were excluded. According to a later analysis, TCR association rates differed among HLA loci, with DRB1 alleles showing the most associated TCRs and HLA-C alleles showing the fewest. In an earlier analysis of 587 of the donors, most TCR beta V segments appeared in productive rearrangements about 90% or about 30% of the time, broadly matching IMGT annotations. A cluster of highly shared sequence variants was judged likely to represent a technical artifact of the sequencing pipeline. It was suggested by the authors that the approach could potentially be generalized to other disease states and immunological phenotypes. Linkage disequilibrium might explain the correlated functional status among segregating V segments, but an unknown experimental factor could not be excluded. In vitro tests confirmed that three of the cytomegalovirus-associated TCR beta chains recognize cytomegalovirus antigens. V-gene and J-gene trimming of TCR beta chains was associated with a missense DCLRE1C variant in a later genetic analysis, and the association was replicated in an independent cohort. A later analysis associated around 16,000 TCR beta sequences with specific HLA alleles at a false discovery rate of 0.05. Compared with the roughly 700-donor mean, donors in an Asian-associated ancestry cluster had fewer N-insertions in productive TCRs, according to a later genetic analysis. The earlier analysis of approximately 560 of the donors excluded some 15 rarely observed V segments, including chromosome 9 orphons, because counts were too low. In both the original and validation cohorts, the classifier was reported to diagnose cytomegalovirus status with high specificity and sensitivity.

The cohort comprised approximately 700 healthy bone marrow donors. At the time of sampling, all cohort members were nominally healthy, though unrecorded immune exposures were likely present. The donor tested CMV seropositive, placing the donor among the 290 or so seropositive members of the cohort. Every donor gave a peripheral blood sample, and the peripheral blood mononuclear cells from that sample were used for TCR beta sequencing. Genomic DNA was extracted from the blood cell samples with the Qiagen DNeasy Blood Extraction Kit. The protocol used for the library was the immunoSEQ multiplex PCR assay. For the multiplex PCR, a mixture combining 60 forward primers for TCR Vbeta segments and 13 reverse primers for TCR Jbeta segments was used. A multiplex PCR assay on genomic DNA amplified the CDR3 region of rearranged TCR beta genes. The amplified TCR beta libraries were sequenced on the Illumina HiSeq System as 87-base-pair reads. Processing in the source paper ran as follows. A later analysis counted some 74 million unique TCR beta chains across the roughly 700 repertoires, and 10 million to 12 million of these chains were shared by at least two donors. Raw reads were error-corrected and collapsed into unique sequences by a nearest-neighbor algorithm in which closely related sequences were merged to remove PCR and sequencing errors. To assign V, D and J gene segments, CDR3 sequences were aligned to IMGT reference sequences. For a sequence to be retained, a match of at least six nucleotides was required to both a V gene segment and a J gene segment. Rearrangements were classified as productive when the CDR3 lacked stop codons and remained in frame with V and J, and all other rearrangements were classified as non-productive. Following IMGT convention, CDR3 was defined as the stretch from the second conserved V-encoded cysteine up to the conserved J-encoded phenylalanine. The earlier analysis of some 580 of the donors excluded any sequence lacking an unambiguous match to a single V gene segment. In an earlier analysis of a few hundred of the donors, V segments were called functional above 56.7% productive rearrangements and were called segregating when the between-donor standard deviation exceeded 5%. A statistical classification framework was built for diagnosing cytomegalovirus status from the catalog of TCR beta chain sequences. A later analysis assigned V and J genes by comparing TCR nucleotide sequences with IMGT/GENE-DB human TR gene sequences. A later analysis assigned CDR3 sequences and most-parsimonious VDJ recombination scenarios with the TCRdist pipeline. In a later analysis, each TCR beta chain was defined by its CDR3 amino acid sequence together with its V-gene family, and reads without a unique V-gene family were excluded. As a way to deal with suspected cross-contamination and a sequencing artifact, a later analysis dropped 592 nucleotide sequences that were highly shared and had low generation probability. A later analysis calculated a clonal expansion index for each public chain from normalized within-repertoire ranks of inferred template counts. In a later analysis, generation probabilities were computed with a VDJ recombination model fitted to out-of-frame rearrangements, and the resulting probabilities were checked against IGoR. In a later analysis, hypergeometric tests were used to score TCR-TCR, TCR-HLA and TCR-CMV co-occurrence, with a repertoire-size bias correction applied to TCR pairs. A later analysis estimated false discovery rates by permuting HLA or CMV assignments 20 times. A later analysis grouped co-occurring TCRs with DBSCAN, adding TCRdist sequence similarity when clustering within HLA-allele-positive subsets. Repertoires with fewer than 30,000 or more than 120,000 public chains, plus five repertoires with anomalous nucleotide sharing, were excluded from co-occurrence clustering. Held by TCRdb, this immuneACCESS table contains in-frame sequences only and omits some clones. Under half of the omission traces to an unresolved V gene where checked; the cause of the rest is unknown. The V and J calls and clone size come from that table; D and trimming were worked out from the DNA. The sample table records some 140,000 clones; approximately 79% of these occur just once. Jointly, the top ten make up 3.5% to 5% of the sample.

Including cysteine and phenylalanine, the CDR3 has 16 amino acids. Of all the DNA, just the CDR3 is kept, 48 bases in frame from base 1. Trimming at the junction amounts to 0 bases on V and 0 bases on J, and the germline ends lie 10 bases apart. The germline V gene yields SGDLS for CDR1 and YYNGEE for CDR2. This clonotype was obtained from a man younger than 35 in good health and CMV-seropositive. The sequence joins TRBV9 to TRBJ1-5, with no D gene named confidently. The sequenced sample consisted of PBMCs. CDR3 sequence: CASSVGTAYSNQPQHF. The DNA reads TGTGCCAGCAGCGTAGGAACAGCCTATAGCAATCAGCCCCAGCATTTT.